The present entry profiles one T cell receptor beta chain with its context. The data were obtained in a study of blood T cell repertoires in COVID-19. The CDR3 consists of 13 residues. V lost 6 bases and J 2 bases, leaving 10 bases between the germline ends. Germline CDR1 MNHNS, CDR2 SASEGT. Produced via immunoSEQ multiplex PCR; TCRdb's table is partial and in-frame only. The sample has roughly 170,000 clones; approximately 85% are singletons. The chain recombines TRBV6-1 with TRBJ1-2, with D perhaps TRBD1 (6 bases). Sequenced input: peripheral blood. The sequence derives from a man in his 60s who had recovered from COVID-19. CDR3 amino acids: CASSPQGNYGYTF. CDR3 DNA sequence: TGTGCCAGCAGCCCTCAGGGGAACTATGGCTACACCTTC.